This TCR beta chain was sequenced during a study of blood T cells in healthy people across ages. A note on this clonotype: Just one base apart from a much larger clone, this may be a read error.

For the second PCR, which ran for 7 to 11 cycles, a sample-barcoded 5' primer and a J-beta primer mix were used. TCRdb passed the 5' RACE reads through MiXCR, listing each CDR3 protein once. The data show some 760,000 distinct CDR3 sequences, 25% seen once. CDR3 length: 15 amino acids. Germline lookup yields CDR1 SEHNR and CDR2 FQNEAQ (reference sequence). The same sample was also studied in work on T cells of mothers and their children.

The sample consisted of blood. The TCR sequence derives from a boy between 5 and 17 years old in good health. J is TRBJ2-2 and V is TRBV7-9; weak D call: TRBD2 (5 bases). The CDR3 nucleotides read TGTGTCAGCAGCTTTGATGGGGAGATCACCGGGGAGCTGTTTTTT. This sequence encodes CVSSFDGEITGELFF.